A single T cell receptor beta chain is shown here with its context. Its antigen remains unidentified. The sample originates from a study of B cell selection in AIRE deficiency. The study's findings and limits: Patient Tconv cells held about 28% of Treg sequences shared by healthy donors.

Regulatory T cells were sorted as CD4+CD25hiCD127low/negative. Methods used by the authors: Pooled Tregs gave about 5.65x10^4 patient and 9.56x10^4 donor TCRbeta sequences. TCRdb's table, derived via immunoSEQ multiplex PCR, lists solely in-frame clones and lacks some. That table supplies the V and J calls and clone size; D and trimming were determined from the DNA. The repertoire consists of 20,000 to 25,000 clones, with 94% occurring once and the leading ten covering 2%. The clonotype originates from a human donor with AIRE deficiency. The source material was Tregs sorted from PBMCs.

This chain's CDR3 is CASSPSGGNIQYF. The CDR3 DNA is TGTGCCAGCAGCCCGTCTGGGGGAAACATTCAGTACTTC. The chain carries TRBV7-2 and TRBJ2-4; the D call may be TRBD1 or TRBD2 (5 bases each). Germline V gene lookup returns CDR1 SGHTA and CDR2 FQGNSA. The CDR3 sequence is 13 residues long. The germline V and J ends were trimmed by 5 bases and 6 bases, with 11 bases remaining between them.